The 25 T cell receptor beta chains in this list originate from one sample, sequenced in a study of CD8 T cells in ankylosing spondylitis. Their target antigens are unknown. Whole-study results and caveats: About 8 highly homologous variants made up a TCR beta motif that seemed to typify ankylosing spondylitis blood.

In TCRdb, the 5' RACE reads were re-called with MiXCR into one record per CDR3 protein. This sample has some 220,000 distinct CDR3 sequences, with 5.5% to 7.5% found just once. Sequenced sample: blood, either unsorted or a sorted T cell fraction (not recorded which). The receptors here all came from a male donor with ankylosing spondylitis.

The sample holds many counts of this clonotype. This chain connects TRBV7-9 to TRBJ2-7, with D tentatively TRBD2 (5 bases). The CDR3 is 15 residues long. The ends were cut back, 6 bases at V and 3 bases at J, with 18 bases in the middle. Per germline, CDR1 SEHNR and CDR2 FQNEAQ (reference sequence). The CDR3 is CASRPRTDPFYEQYF. CDR3 DNA sequence: TGTGCCAGCAGACCACGGACTGACCCCTTCTACGAGCAGTACTTC.

Many counts were recorded for this clonotype. The rearrangement uses TRBV29-1 and TRBJ2-1, with D unresolved. V lost 8 bases and J lost 7, with 15 bases in between. The germline CDR1 and CDR2 sequences are SQVTM and ANQGSEA. The CDR3 sequence is 12 residues long. This chain's CDR3 is CSTSVPRNEQFF. CDR3 bases: TGCAGCACCTCGGTCCCGAGGAATGAGCAGTTCTTC.

In its sample, this clonotype was seen a few times. This chain links TRBV28 with TRBJ2-7; unclear D gene. Germline CDR1 is MDHEN and CDR2 is SYDVKM. The CDR3 loop spans 14 amino acids. Trimming shortened V by 6 bases and J by 3 bases, and 15 bases separated the two germline ends. The CDR3 DNA sequence: TGTGCCAGCAGACCTCGAAGGACGTACTACGAGCAGTACTTC. Translated: CASRPRRTYYEQYF.

The chain is built from TRBV2 and TRBJ2-7; tentative D call: TRBD1 (6 bases). This CDR3 is built from 13 residues. V gave up 11 bases and J gave up 1 base, with 15 bases separating them. Germline V gene data show CDR1 as SNHLY and CDR2 as FYNNEI. The CDR3 DNA reads as TGTGCCCACACGCTACAGGGATCCTACGAGCAGTACTTC. Its protein product is CAHTLQGSYEQYF.

This clonotype has only a few counts. This sequence joins TRBV9 and TRBJ2-2; 8 positions match TRBD1. The CDR3 runs 15 residues. The germline V gene has CDR1 SGDLS and CDR2 YYNGEE. V lost 3 bases to trimming and J lost 3 bases; unmatched junction nucleotides: 4. CDR3 sequence: CASSAHRGDTGELFF. CDR3 DNA sequence: TGTGCCAGCAGCGCTCACAGGGGGGACACCGGGGAGCTGTTTTTT.

This clonotype was seen repeatedly, ten times or more. The chain is built from TRBV6-2 or TRBV6-3 and TRBJ2-7, with 8 bases lining up with TRBD2. Germline V gives CDR1 MNHEY, CDR2 SVGEGT. The CDR3 spans 16 residues. V was clipped by 2 bases and J by 2 bases; unmatched bases: 8. This CDR3 is CASSYPPGGWAYEQYF. CDR3 coding DNA: TGTGCCAGCAGTTACCCGCCGGGAGGGTGGGCCTACGAGCAGTACTTC.

This clonotype was seen repeatedly, ten times or more. CDR3 DNA: TGCGCCAGCAGCCAAGTTGATGGCTACACCTTC. Translation gives CASSQVDGYTF. This chain links TRBV4-3 with TRBJ1-2; unclear D gene. The V end was cut by 1 base, the J end by 6 bases, with 3 bases between. The germline V gene encodes CDR1 LGHNA and CDR2 YSLEER. The CDR3 has 11 residues.

The genes are TRBV7-8 and TRBJ2-2, with 8 bases lining up with TRBD2. Germline V gene sequence: CDR1 SGHVS, CDR2 FQNEAQ. The V segment lost 3 bases and the J segment 2 bases; nucleotides outside the gene matches: 2. The CDR3 consists of 15 residues. As DNA, the CDR3 is TGTGCCAGCAGCTTCAGCGGGGGCAACACCGGGGAGCTGTTTTTT. Translated: CASSFSGGNTGELFF. The whole variable domain, filled in from reference TRBV7-8 and TRBJ2-2, reads GAGVSQSPRYKVAKRGQDVALRCDPISGHVSLFWYQQALGQGPEFLTYFQNEAQLDKSGLPSDRFFAERPEGSVSTLKIQRTQQEDSAVYLCASSFSGGNTGELFFGEGSRLTVL.

Details on this clonotype: A much larger clone sits a single nucleotide away, making a read error possible. The chain combines TRBV28 with TRBJ1-1, with D possibly TRBD1 on 5 matching bases. The CDR3 consists of 15 residues. Per the germline V gene, CDR1 is MDHEN and CDR2 is SYDVKM. The CDR3 loop reads CASTPRAGMNNEAFF. In nucleotides, the CDR3 is TGTGCCAGCACCCCCCGGGCAGGGATGAACAATGAAGCTTTCTTT.

This clonotype has only a few counts. The chain carries TRBV7-2 and TRBJ2-7; TRBD1 matches at 7 bases. Germline V gene sequence: CDR1 SGHTA, CDR2 FQGNSA. The length of the CDR3 is 12 residues. The trim removed 5 bases at V and 6 bases at J, leaving 4 bases unmatched. Here the CDR3 reads CASSLTGIEQYF. The CDR3 region has the DNA TGTGCCAGCAGCCTGACAGGGATCGAGCAGTACTTC.

The sample holds many counts of this clonotype. This chain connects TRBV7-9 to TRBJ1-1; D is undetermined. This CDR3 is 14 amino acids long. Deletions cut 4 bases from V and 4 bases from J, with 13 bases between. The germline CDR1 and CDR2 sequences are SEHNR and FQNEAQ (reference sequence). CDR3 residues: CASSSAGGSTEAFF. As DNA, the CDR3 is TGTGCCAGCAGCTCGGCGGGAGGAAGCACTGAAGCTTTCTTT.

This clonotype was picked up many times. The germline gene is not matched at one end of the junction; a read error may be the cause. This chain uses TRBV4-3 with TRBJ2-2; weak D call: TRBD2 (6 bases). Germline V gene lookup returns CDR1 LGHNA and CDR2 YSLEER. The CDR3 runs to 16 residues. The CDR3 DNA sequence: TGCGCCAGCAGCCAAGAAGGCCTAGCGAAGACCGGGGAGCTGTTTTTT. This gives the protein CASSQEGLAKTGELFF.

This clonotype was recorded many times. CDR3 nucleotides: TGTGCCAGCAGCTTAGCACAGGGTGCCAACGAGCAGTACTTC. Its protein is CASSLAQGANEQYF. The chain carries TRBV7-2 and TRBJ2-7, with D possibly TRBD1 on 6 matching bases. V was shortened by 0 bases and J by 5 bases, with 11 bases between the two germline ends. The CDR3 is 14 residues long. Germline V gene data show CDR1 as SGHTA and CDR2 as FQGNSA.

This clonotype was seen repeatedly, ten times or more. The chain uses TRBV2 and TRBJ2-7, with D perhaps TRBD1 or TRBD2 (5 bases each). Trimming cost V 6 bases and J 3 bases, with 18 bases left between them. Germline V CDR1 and CDR2: SNHLY, FYNNEI. The CDR3 is made up of 15 amino acids. The CDR3 DNA sequence: TGTGCCAGCAGGGGCCCCGGGACCCTTGACTACGAGCAGTACTTC. Translating it yields CASRGPGTLDYEQYF.

The table lists this clonotype with many counts. The chain combines TRBV28 with TRBJ2-2; D not certain. Germline CDR1 MDHEN, CDR2 SYDVKM. This CDR3 comprises 17 residues. V dropped 3 bases and J dropped 2 bases, with 16 bases sitting between them. The CDR3 loop reads CASSFLNPAANTGELFF. In nucleotides, the CDR3 is TGTGCCAGCAGTTTTTTAAACCCCGCAGCCAACACCGGGGAGCTGTTTTTT.

This clonotype was recorded a few times. CDR3 sequence: CAIRLEGGKNEQYF. The CDR3 region has the DNA TGTGCCATCAGGTTGGAGGGGGGAAAGAACGAGCAGTACTTC. The J gene is TRBJ2-7, the V gene TRBV10-3; D may correspond to TRBD1 or TRBD2 (6 bases each). Germline CDR1 ENHRY, CDR2 SYGVKD. The ends were cut back, 6 bases at V and 5 bases at J, with 17 bases in the middle. The length of the CDR3 is 14 residues.

This clonotype showed up many times. The chain is built from TRBV13 and TRBJ1-4, with D uncertain. Per germline, CDR1 PRHDT and CDR2 FYEKMQ (reference sequence). V lost 3 bases to trimming and J lost 3 bases, with 17 bases between them. The CDR3 sequence is 17 residues long. The CDR3 nucleotides read TGTGCCAGCAGCTTTAACCGGTTTGAACATCCTAATGAAAAACTGTTTTTT. Translation: CASSFNRFEHPNEKLFF.

This clonotype has ten or more counts. V usage is TRBV6-2 or TRBV6-3 and J usage is TRBJ2-3; 15 bases line up with TRBD2. Germline V gene data show CDR1 as MNHEY and CDR2 as SVGEGT. The CDR3 runs 19 residues. V lost 5 bases, J lost 4 bases, and 13 bases stayed unmatched. The DNA of the CDR3 is TGTGCCAGCAGTCCGGGACTAGCGGGAGGAGTCTTCTTCGCAGATACGCAGTATTTT. Its translation: CASSPGLAGGVFFADTQYF.

This clonotype occurred many times. V usage is TRBV20-1 and J usage is TRBJ1-2; 12 bases are a match to TRBD1. The CDR3 has 16 residues. Germline loops: CDR1 DFQATT, CDR2 SNEGSKA (reference sequence). V trimming: 5 bases; J trimming: 6 bases; junction bases outside the gene matches: 13. The DNA for the CDR3 is TGCAGTGCTTCCGGGACAGGGGGCGAGTGGAAGGATGGCTACACCTTC. Its translation is CSASGTGGEWKDGYTF.

This clonotype occurred a few times. The rearrangement joins TRBV27 to TRBJ2-7; no clear D. V gave up 11 bases and J gave up 2 bases, with 10 bases separating them. Germline V gene data show CDR1 as MNHEY and CDR2 as SMNVEV (reference sequence). The CDR3 loop spans 11 amino acids. The CDR3 here is CAVGVTYEQYF. For the CDR3, the DNA is TGTGCCGTTGGGGTTACCTACGAGCAGTACTTC.

This clonotype was seen many times. The chain is built from TRBV20-1 and TRBJ1-4; TRBD1 is a possible D gene (6 bases). The V end was cut by 1 base, the J end by 7 bases, with 10 bases between. The CDR3 spans 13 residues. Germline-derived CDR1 and CDR2 are DFQATT and SNEGSKA (reference sequence). This chain's CDR3 is CSARVWDIEKLFF. Here the CDR3 DNA reads TGCAGTGCTAGAGTATGGGACATTGAAAAACTGTTTTTT.

This clonotype was counted many times. The chain employs TRBV4-1 and TRBJ1-1, with D possibly TRBD1 on 6 matching bases. V was pared by 4 bases and J by 4 bases, with 16 bases between. The CDR3 is 15 amino acids. Germline V gene data show CDR1 as MGHRA and CDR2 as YSYEKL. Here the CDR3 DNA reads TGCGCCAGCAGCCTGAGTAGGGGGGCGCGCACTGAAGCTTTCTTT. Its translation: CASSLSRGARTEAFF.

The rearrangement links TRBV6-1 to TRBJ2-3; D is perhaps TRBD1 or TRBD2 (6 bases each). Germline CDR1 MNHNS, CDR2 SASEGT. V lost 6 bases to trimming and J lost 6 bases, with 22 bases between them. The CDR3 has 16 amino acids. CDR3 DNA sequence: TGTGCCAGCAGCCCTGGCTATTGGGGGGCGGGGGATACGCAGTATTTT. Translated: CASSPGYWGAGDTQYF.

The rearrangement links TRBV6-5 to TRBJ1-2; 9 bases align to TRBD1. The germline V gene encodes CDR1 MNHEY and CDR2 SVGAGI. The CDR3 spans 17 residues. Unmatched junction bases numbered 10, after V lost 1 base and J lost 4 bases. This CDR3 reads CASSYWVRTGETYGYTF. Written as DNA, the CDR3 is TGTGCCAGCAGTTACTGGGTTCGGACAGGGGAGACCTATGGCTACACCTTC.

In this sample, this clonotype turned up many times. The V and J genes are TRBV9 and TRBJ2-1, with D possibly matching TRBD2 (5 bases). With 0 bases removed from V and 8 bases from J, the gap between germline ends came to 12 bases. The V gene's germline CDR1 is SGDLS and CDR2 YYNGEE. The CDR3 runs to 14 residues. In nucleotides, the CDR3 is TGTGCCAGCAGCGTAGAGGCTGGACTGCATGAGCAGTTCTTC. It is translated as CASSVEAGLHEQFF.